Below, 4 T cell receptor beta chains from the same sample are listed, as sequenced in a study of T cell clones after liver transplantation. The method was immunoSEQ multiplex PCR; TCRdb's version includes in-frame clones alone and lacks a portion of them. The sample records more than 45,000 clones, about 71% being singletons. The sample was CD4+ T cells from blood, taken at the approximately 15-month timepoint. The source of these receptors is a human patient who received a liver transplant. The graft donor may account for some of the T cells.

The rearrangement joins TRBV4-2 to TRBJ2-2; D is possibly TRBD1 (6 bases). The CDR3 length is 17 residues. Germline values: CDR1 LGHNA, CDR2 YNFKEQ. V lost 3 bases and J lost 1, with 15 bases in between. Here the CDR3 reads CASSHPQGRQNTGELFF. CDR3 bases: TGTGCCAGCAGCCACCCACAGGGAAGGCAGAACACCGGGGAGCTGTTTTTT.

The genes are TRBV6-1 and TRBJ1-2, with TRBD1 as a possible D gene (5 bases). CDR1 and CDR2 (germline): MNHNS, SASEGT. CDR3 length: 14 amino acids. V was pared by 3 bases and J by 4 bases, with 12 bases between. CDR3 sequence (DNA): TGTGCCAGCAGTGAGGATTACAGGAGCTATGGCTACACCTTC. Amino acids: CASSEDYRSYGYTF.

This CDR3 is CASSYAQGHNSPLHF. DNA of the CDR3: TGTGCCAGCAGTTACGCACAGGGCCATAATTCACCCCTCCACTTT. The V gene is TRBV6-5, the J gene TRBJ1-6; the D gene is possibly TRBD1 (6 bases). The germline CDR1 and CDR2 sequences are MNHEY and SVGAGI. This CDR3 comprises 15 residues. Trimming stripped 2 bases from V and 5 bases from J, with 10 bases between.

The chain combines TRBV9 with TRBJ1-1; D is perhaps TRBD1 (5 bases). Trimming removed 1 base from V and 0 bases from J, with 19 bases in between. The CDR3 totals 18 residues. Germline values: CDR1 SGDLS, CDR2 YYNGEE. The CDR3 DNA follows: TGTGCCAGCAGCGTAACCCCCCTGGGGGGTCCCATGAACACTGAAGCTTTCTTT. Translated, it gives CASSVTPLGGPMNTEAFF. Using reference TRBV9 and TRBJ1-1 for the parts outside the CDR3, the full variable domain is DSGVTQTPKHLITATGQRVTLRCSPRSGDLSVYWYQQSLDQGLQFLIQYYNGEERAKGNILERFSAQQFPDLHSELNLSSLELGDSALYFCASSVTPLGGPMNTEAFFGQGTRLTVV.